The clone carrying this TCR beta chain showed up many times. The antigen remains undetermined. V shed 0 bases and J shed 3 bases, with 14 bases lying between them. CDR1 SGHAT and CDR2 FQNNGV come from the germline V gene. CDR3 length equals 16 residues. Template material for amplifying TCR beta CDR3 regions consisted of RNA transcripts. Researchers ran a first-round RT-PCR on the TCR CDR3 using the HTBI primer set. One entry per CDR3 protein, called by TCRdb with MiXCR from the multiplex PCR reads. The data hold 250,000 to 300,000 distinct CDR3 sequences, with roughly 13% observed a single time. The sample comes from a study of T cells in Graves' hyperthyroidism and ophthalmopathy. Findings of the study overall: Blood held most thyroid clonotypes expanded above 0.001 frequency.

The patients, who ranged from 18 to 65 in age, presented with newly diagnosed hyperthyroidism lasting under 2 months. Clinical symptoms, serum thyroxine and TRAb, thyroid ultrasound and orbital computed tomography were used for the diagnoses. The sequence was collected from a woman between 25 and 40 years old with Graves' hyperthyroidism that later progressed to Graves' ophthalmopathy. The chain carries TRBV11-2 and TRBJ1-1; D not certain. Material: blood. Written as DNA, the CDR3 is TGTGCCAGCAGCTTAGAGGACTGGATGAGGGACACTGAAGCTTTCTTT. This translates into CASSLEDWMRDTEAFF.